A selection of T cell receptor beta chains follows, all from one sample in a study of blood T cell repertoires in COVID-19. Generated by immunoSEQ multiplex PCR, the TCRdb table keeps only in-frame clones and is missing some. The data contain under 55,000 clones, approximately 85% of them singletons. The sample was peripheral blood. Receptors originate from a woman aged 80 or over with acute or convalescent COVID-19. CDR3s include the opening cysteine and the closing phenylalanine or tryptophan. D genes are given only for firm matches.

cdr3_aa: CASSPIYRVSNQPQHF; d_call: -; v_call: TRBV19
cdr3_aa: CASSKTPDRFGYEQYF; d_call: -; v_call: TRBV18
cdr3_aa: CASSHLGASGNYEQYF; d_call: TRBD2; v_call: TRBV11-2
cdr3_aa: CAISEWTGNDGYTF; d_call: TRBD1; v_call: TRBV10-3
cdr3_aa: CASSLWWAGGASGNTIYF; d_call: TRBD1; v_call: TRBV5-6
cdr3_aa: CSPYDPGTGVAFF; d_call: TRBD1; v_call: TRBV29-1
cdr3_aa: CASSFRGGSYEQYF; d_call: TRBD2; v_call: TRBV27
cdr3_aa: CASSKLAGGPYEQYF; d_call: TRBD2; v_call: TRBV2
cdr3_aa: CASSYSEGNTEAFF; d_call: -; v_call: TRBV6-5
cdr3_aa: CASSHPRDINEQFF; d_call: -; v_call: TRBV5-4
cdr3_aa: CASSLKTKETQYF; d_call: -; v_call: TRBV5-8
cdr3_aa: CASSLGMTSGTYNEQFF; d_call: TRBD2; v_call: TRBV5-1
cdr3_aa: CASSVDAGVKSPLHF; d_call: -; v_call: TRBV9
cdr3_aa: CASRSISGNTIYF; d_call: -; v_call: TRBV27
cdr3_aa: CASSQTGDGRETQYF; d_call: -; v_call: TRBV10-1
cdr3_aa: CASSKETSGSSYEQYF; d_call: -; v_call: TRBV21-1
cdr3_aa: CAISTGVNYGYTF; d_call: TRBD1; v_call: TRBV7-9
cdr3_aa: CASRSSVKYNEQFF; d_call: -; v_call: TRBV10-2
cdr3_aa: CASSPPRQGLSPLHF; d_call: TRBD1; v_call: TRBV28
cdr3_aa: CASSLGSQETQYF; d_call: -; v_call: TRBV18
cdr3_aa: CASSPGEDTQYF; d_call: -; v_call: TRBV3-1/TRBV3-2
cdr3_aa: CASGYNRGPENTEAFF; d_call: -; v_call: TRBV27
cdr3_aa: CAISDAGISGNTIYF; d_call: -; v_call: TRBV10-3